The source of this TCR beta chain is a study of blood T cells in healthy people across ages. Germline V gives CDR1 SQVTM, CDR2 ANQGSEA. This CDR3 contains 18 residues. V shed 0 bases and J 2 bases; nucleotides not matched to a gene: 13. Total RNA, at least 5.5 micrograms per sample, came from PBMCs. A sample-barcoded 5' primer and a J-beta primer mix were used in a second PCR of roughly 7 to 12 cycles. TCRdb re-analysed the 5' RACE reads in MiXCR, keeping a single row per CDR3 protein. The sample contains 850,000 to 1,000,000 distinct CDR3 sequences, roughly 51% of which appear only once. This TCR was recovered from a woman aged 55-70 years in good health. The chain has TRBV29-1 and TRBJ2-5; 9 positions match TRBD2. The sample was blood. The CDR3 loop reads CSVEDFGRASGVQETQYF. CDR3 bases: TGCAGCGTTGAAGACTTCGGCCGAGCTAGCGGGGTACAAGAGACCCAGTACTTC.